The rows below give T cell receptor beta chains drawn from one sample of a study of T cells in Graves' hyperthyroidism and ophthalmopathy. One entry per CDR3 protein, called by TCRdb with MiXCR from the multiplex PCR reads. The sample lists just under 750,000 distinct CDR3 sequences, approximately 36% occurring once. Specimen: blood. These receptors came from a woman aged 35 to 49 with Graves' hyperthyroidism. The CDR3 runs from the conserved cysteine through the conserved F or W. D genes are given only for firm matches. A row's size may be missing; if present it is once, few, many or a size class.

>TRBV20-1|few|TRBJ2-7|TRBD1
TGCAGTGCTAGAGGGGGCCGGACAGGGGTGGGATACGAGCAGTACTTC
CSARGGRTGVGYEQYF
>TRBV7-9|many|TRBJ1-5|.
TGTGCCAGCAGGTCTGACACAGAAGATAATCAGCCCCAGCATTTT
CASRSDTEDNQPQHF
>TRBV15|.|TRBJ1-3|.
TGTGCCACCAGCAGAGAACCGGGACCGCGCTCTGGAAACACCATATATTTT
CATSREPGPRSGNTIYF
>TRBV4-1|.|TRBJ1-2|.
TGCGCCAGCAGCTCGAAAGGGCCCGCCCGAGGGGGTAACTATGGCTACACCTTC
CASSSKGPARGGNYGYTF
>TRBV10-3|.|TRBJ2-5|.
TGTGCCATCCTGGGCGCCGCTGGGGGCCAAGAGACCCAGTACTTC
CAILGAAGGQETQYF
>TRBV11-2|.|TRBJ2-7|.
TGTGCCAGCAGCTGGGGGGCCTACGAGCAGTACTTC
CASSWGAYEQYF
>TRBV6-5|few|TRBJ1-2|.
TGTGCCAGCAGGAGGGGTAGCTATGGCTACACCTTC
CASRRGSYGYTF
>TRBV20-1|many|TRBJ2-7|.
TGCAGTGCCAGTAGGGACGAGCAGTACTTC
CSASRDEQYF
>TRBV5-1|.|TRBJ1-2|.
TGCGCCAGCAGCTCCGGGGAATTCTATGGCTACACCTTC
CASSSGEFYGYTF
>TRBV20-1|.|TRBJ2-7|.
TGCAGTGCTAGAGTCAGTTATAGCTCCTACGAGCAGTACTTC
CSARVSYSSYEQYF
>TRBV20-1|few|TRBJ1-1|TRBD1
TGCAGTGCCGATACCGGGACAGGGGGGGTCAGCACTGAAGCTTTCTTT
CSADTGTGGVSTEAFF
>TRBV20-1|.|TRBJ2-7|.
TGCAGTGCTAGAGATTATGGTTCCTACGAGCAGTACTTC
CSARDYGSYEQYF
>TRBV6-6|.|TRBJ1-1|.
TGTGCCAGCAGTTTCGCTATGAACACTGAAGCTTTCTTT
CASSFAMNTEAFF
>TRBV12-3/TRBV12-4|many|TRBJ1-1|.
TGTGCCAGCAGTTTCGATGGACTCGACACTGAAGCTTTCTTT
CASSFDGLDTEAFF
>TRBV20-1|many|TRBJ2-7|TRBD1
TGCAGTGCTAGAGATGAACAGGGGCTTGACGAGCAGTACTTC
CSARDEQGLDEQYF
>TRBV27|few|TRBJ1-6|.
TGTGCCGGGGGGCCGGCGGGTAATTCACCCCTCCACTTT
CAGGPAGNSPLHF
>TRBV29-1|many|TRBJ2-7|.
TGCAGCGTCGGGGGCCAGCGGGATTTCGGCGAGCAGTACTTC
CSVGGQRDFGEQYF
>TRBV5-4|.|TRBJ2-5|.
TGTGCCAGCAGCTTGCCCCAGGGGGAGACCCAGTACTTC
CASSLPQGETQYF
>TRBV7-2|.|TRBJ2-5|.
TGTGCCAGCAGCCAAGCGTTTGGCGGGGGCTCTCGGAAGACCCAGTACTTC
CASSQAFGGGSRKTQYF
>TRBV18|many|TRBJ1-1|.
TGTGCCAGCAGTCCTTACGGCACTGAAGCTTTCTTT
CASSPYGTEAFF
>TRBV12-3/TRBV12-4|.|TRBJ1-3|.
TGTGCCAGCACTAAAGGGGCTACCACTGGAAACACCATATATTTT
CASTKGATTGNTIYF
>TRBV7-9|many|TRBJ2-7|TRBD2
TGTGCCAGCAGCTTAGGGACTAGCGGGGTAGCCTACGAGCAGTACTTC
CASSLGTSGVAYEQYF
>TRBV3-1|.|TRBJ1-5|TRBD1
TGTGCCAGCAGCCAAGCCAACCGGGACAGATACAATCAGCCCCAGCATTTT
CASSQANRDRYNQPQHF
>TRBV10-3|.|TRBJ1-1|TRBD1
TGTGCCGTCAGTGAGTCGACAGGGACCACGGAAGCTTTCTTT
CAVSESTGTTEAFF
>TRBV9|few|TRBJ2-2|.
TGTGCCAGCAGCGTAGCAGGAGCTCCGAACACCGGGGAGCTGTTTTTT
CASSVAGAPNTGELFF